These T cell receptor beta chains were read from a single sample in a study of T-cell memory formation after mild COVID-19. Each CDR3 protein is one row after TCRdb ran MiXCR on the 5' RACE reads. In the table there are approximately 230,000 distinct CDR3 sequences, about 16% of which are singletons. Sequencing was done on a sample of PBMCs or a T cell subset sorted from them (not recorded which). The receptors come from a man younger than 35 who had mild COVID-19 (a few samples of this study predate the infection). Cell type and time point are not known. CDR3s include the opening cysteine and the closing phenylalanine or tryptophan. D genes are given only for firm matches. Not every row has a clone size; where given, it reads once, few, many or a size class.

j_call v_call clone_size d_call cdr3_aa cdr3_nt
TRBJ2-5 TRBV2 few NA CASDRIETQYF TGTGCCAGCGACAGGATAGAGACCCAGTACTTC
TRBJ2-3 TRBV7-2 few TRBD2 CASSPPGLAGLTQYF TGTGCCAGCAGCCCTCCGGGACTAGCGGGGCTTACGCAGTATTTT
TRBJ2-4 TRBV6-2/TRBV6-3 NA NA CASSSIVYRDSQYF TGTGCCAGCAGTTCAATAGTATACCGGGACTCTCAGTACTTC
TRBJ2-3 TRBV7-2 few NA CASTVKGEDTQYF TGTGCCAGCACCGTTAAGGGGGAAGATACGCAGTATTTT
TRBJ1-6 TRBV4-2 few NA CASSQDQGRYNSPLHF TGTGCCAGCAGCCAAGATCAGGGCAGGTATAATTCACCCCTCCACTTT
TRBJ1-4 TRBV12-3/TRBV12-4 few TRBD1 CASKLIQGASTNEKLFF TGTGCCAGCAAATTAATACAGGGGGCCTCAACTAATGAAAAACTGTTTTTT
TRBJ2-4 TRBV7-6 many NA CASSSRVADGIQYF TGTGCCAGCAGCTCTCGGGTGGCAGACGGCATTCAGTACTTC
TRBJ2-7 TRBV10-3 NA NA CAITADGHEQYF TGTGCCATCACCGCGGACGGCCACGAGCAGTACTTC
TRBJ2-3 TRBV6-4 few NA CASSPGTDASTDTQYF TGTGCCAGCAGCCCCGGGACGGATGCTAGCACAGATACGCAGTATTTT
TRBJ1-6 TRBV12-3/TRBV12-4 many NA CASSPQVNSPLHF TGTGCCAGCAGCCCCCAGGTTAATTCACCCCTCCACTTT
TRBJ2-2 TRBV25-1 NA TRBD1 CASTGTGYAGELFF TGTGCCAGTACCGGGACAGGGTATGCCGGGGAGCTGTTTTTT
TRBJ1-1 TRBV5-1 NA NA CASSLTSGSTEAFF TGCGCCAGCAGCTTGACGTCAGGGTCTACTGAAGCTTTCTTT
TRBJ1-2 TRBV4-3 NA NA CASSRAREAGGYTF TGCGCCAGCAGCCGAGCGAGGGAGGCGGGTGGCTACACCTTC
TRBJ2-5 TRBV9 once NA CASSPPRGGGETQYF TGTGCCAGCAGCCCACCTAGGGGGGGAGGCGAGACCCAGTACTTC
TRBJ2-7 TRBV7-3 few TRBD1 CANLTGVSSYEQYF TGTGCCAACCTGACAGGGGTTAGCTCCTACGAGCAGTACTTC
TRBJ1-4 TRBV4-3 NA NA CASSHSESGSEKLFF TGCGCCAGCAGCCACTCGGAGTCGGGGAGTGAAAAACTGTTTTTT
TRBJ1-2 TRBV12-3/TRBV12-4 few NA CASSYGEAYGYTF TGTGCCAGCAGTTACGGGGAGGCCTATGGCTACACCTTC
TRBJ2-6 TRBV7-2 NA NA CASSLGAAFGANVLTF TGTGCCAGCAGCTTAGGAGCGGCTTTTGGGGCCAACGTCCTGACTTTC
TRBJ2-3 TRBV12-3/TRBV12-4 few NA CASRWDTQGTDTQYF TGTGCCAGCAGGTGGGACACCCAGGGCACAGATACGCAGTATTTT
TRBJ2-5 TRBV6-1 NA TRBD1 CASRDRQGAKETQYF TGTGCCAGCAGGGATCGACAGGGGGCTAAAGAGACCCAGTACTTC
TRBJ2-2 TRBV28 many NA CASSLWAPGAGELFF TGTGCCAGCAGTTTATGGGCACCGGGGGCCGGGGAGCTGTTTTTT
TRBJ2-2 TRBV27 few TRBD2 CASSKRLAGAENTGELFF TGTGCCAGCAGTAAAAGACTAGCGGGGGCCGAGAACACCGGGGAGCTGTTTTTT
TRBJ2-3 TRBV11-2 few NA CASSLRPAGALTDTQYF TGTGCCAGCAGCTTAAGGCCGGCGGGCGCTCTCACAGATACGCAGTATTTT
TRBJ1-5 TRBV12-3/TRBV12-4 NA TRBD1 CASSLTGVRQPQHF TGTGCCAGCAGCCTAACAGGGGTGCGGCAGCCCCAGCATTTT
TRBJ2-6 TRBV6-2/TRBV6-3 NA NA CASTTGANVLTF TGTGCCAGCACCACTGGGGCCAACGTCCTGACTTTC
TRBJ1-5 TRBV10-3 NA TRBD1 CAISDVGQGKHQPQHF TGTGCCATCAGTGATGTGGGACAGGGGAAACATCAGCCCCAGCATTTT
TRBJ2-2 TRBV7-6 NA TRBD1 CASSPQTGRNTGELFF TGTGCCAGCAGCCCCCAGACAGGGAGGAACACCGGGGAGCTGTTTTTT
TRBJ2-1 TRBV10-3 NA NA CATGDSYNEQFF TGTGCCACCGGGGACTCCTACAATGAGCAGTTCTTC
TRBJ2-2 TRBV5-5 few NA CASSVTERGTGELFF TGTGCCAGCAGCGTTACAGAGAGGGGGACCGGGGAGCTGTTTTTT
TRBJ2-4 TRBV30 NA NA CAWNRAQNIQYF TGTGCCTGGAACAGGGCGCAAAACATTCAGTACTTC
TRBJ1-1 TRBV5-4 few NA CASGGQSNTEAFF TGTGCCAGCGGAGGACAGTCGAACACTGAAGCTTTCTTT
TRBJ1-6 TRBV6-1 NA NA CASSEGRPLHF TGTGCCAGCAGTGAAGGTCGGCCCCTCCACTTT
TRBJ1-1 TRBV2 NA NA CASSGVTGTEAFF TGTGCCAGCAGTGGCGTAACAGGGACTGAAGCTTTCTTT
TRBJ2-5 TRBV19 many NA CASSIAETQYF TGTGCCAGTAGTATAGCGGAGACCCAGTACTTC
TRBJ2-7 TRBV6-5 NA NA CASGSPRVYEQYF TGTGCCAGCGGCTCCCCCCGGGTCTACGAGCAGTACTTC
TRBJ1-5 TRBV6-6 NA TRBD1 CASTPGRGRNQPQHF TGTGCCAGCACCCCAGGGAGGGGGCGCAATCAGCCCCAGCATTTT
TRBJ2-3 TRBV12-3/TRBV12-4 few TRBD2 CASSLERGSLDTQYF TGTGCCAGCAGTTTAGAGCGGGGGTCTTTAGATACGCAGTATTTT
TRBJ1-5 TRBV20-1 few NA CSARDEGDQPQHF TGCAGTGCTAGAGATGAGGGGGATCAGCCCCAGCATTTT
TRBJ2-7 TRBV12-3/TRBV12-4 many NA CASSIQGSEREQYF TGTGCCAGCAGCATACAGGGATCTGAGCGCGAGCAGTACTTC
TRBJ2-7 TRBV5-1 few TRBD1 CASGRQGTYEQYF TGCGCCAGCGGCCGACAGGGGACCTACGAGCAGTACTTC
TRBJ2-3 TRBV7-2 few TRBD1 CASSYNRGQSTQYF TGTGCCAGCAGCTACAACAGGGGGCAGAGTACGCAGTATTTT
TRBJ2-3 TRBV24-1 NA NA CATSDDPADTQYF TGTGCCACCAGTGATGATCCGGCAGATACGCAGTATTTT
TRBJ2-3 TRBV11-2 NA TRBD2 CASSLARGGRDTQYF TGTGCCAGCAGCTTAGCGAGGGGAGGGAGAGATACGCAGTATTTT
TRBJ1-5 TRBV2 few NA CASSGWGGQPQHF TGTGCCAGCAGTGGGTGGGGGGGTCAGCCCCAGCATTTT
TRBJ1-1 TRBV18 few NA CASSPQQEATEAFF TGTGCCAGCTCACCACAGCAGGAGGCCACTGAAGCTTTCTTT
TRBJ1-1 TRBV9 few TRBD1 CASSPPGGLNTEAFF TGTGCCAGCAGCCCCCCAGGGGGGCTGAACACTGAAGCTTTCTTT
TRBJ2-1 TRBV7-2 many NA CASSLEAAGGYNEQFF TGTGCCAGCAGCCTAGAGGCTGCAGGAGGCTACAATGAGCAGTTCTTC
TRBJ2-1 TRBV20-1 NA NA CSAPYRYLTGSSYNEQFF TGCAGTGCCCCATATCGATATCTGACCGGTAGCTCCTACAATGAGCAGTTCTTC
TRBJ2-1 TRBV7-2 few NA CASSQTSEQFF TGTGCCAGCAGCCAGACTAGTGAGCAGTTCTTC
TRBJ1-1 TRBV2 few NA CASKGGFNTEAFF TGTGCCAGCAAAGGAGGGTTCAACACTGAAGCTTTCTTT
TRBJ2-5 TRBV5-4 many NA CASSTQGSVETQYF TGTGCCAGCAGCACCCAAGGGAGTGTTGAGACCCAGTACTTC
TRBJ2-5 TRBV4-2 NA TRBD2 CASSQTLAGGPWETQYF TGTGCCAGCAGCCAAACCCTAGCGGGGGGGCCTTGGGAGACCCAGTACTTC
TRBJ2-3 TRBV19 few TRBD1 CASSMDRASTDTQYF TGTGCCAGTAGTATGGACAGGGCGAGCACAGATACGCAGTATTTT